This T cell receptor beta chain was profiled in a study of cytomegalovirus exposure and HLA in healthy donors. With V trimmed by 6 bases and J by 7 bases, 17 bases remained unmatched. The germline gives CDR1 MNHEY, CDR2 SMNVEV (reference sequence). The CDR3 totals 17 residues. The PCR contained 60 Vbeta and 13 Jbeta primers. Clones were sequenced by immunoSEQ multiplex PCR, and TCRdb holds only the in-frame ones, with some missing. The sample contains 110,000 to 150,000 clones, roughly 70% of which appear only once. Study findings and constraints: Cytomegalovirus association was listed for roughly 160 TCR beta chains. Reportedly, diagnosis of cytomegalovirus status by the classifier showed high specificity and sensitivity.

As to this clone: The antigen is unknown.

Sequences were obtained from PBMCs. The gene calls are TRBV27 and TRBJ1-4; 7 nucleotides line up with TRBD1. This receptor was taken from a woman aged 35 to 49 in good health and CMV-seronegative. The CDR3 sequence is CASSLLGVQGLGEKLFF. The CDR3 nucleotides read TGTGCCAGCAGCCTATTGGGCGTACAGGGGCTTGGTGAAAAACTGTTTTTT.